These 9 T cell receptor beta chains were all obtained from the same sample, sequenced in a study of blood T cell repertoires in COVID-19. The method was immunoSEQ multiplex PCR; TCRdb's version includes in-frame clones alone and lacks a portion of them. The data contain some 260,000 clones, roughly 82% of them singletons. Sequencing used peripheral blood. The receptors derive from a woman aged 80 or over with active or convalescent COVID-19.

The rearrangement links TRBV2 to TRBJ2-7; tentative D call: TRBD2 (6 bases). The V end was cut by 6 bases, the J end by 6 bases, with 18 bases between. Germline V gene lookup returns CDR1 SNHLY and CDR2 FYNNEI. The CDR3 contains 14 residues. The DNA for the CDR3 is TGTGCCAGCAGCCGACCATCAGGCGGGGTCGAGCAGTACTTC. Protein sequence: CASSRPSGGVEQYF. Full variable domain (outside the CDR3, taken from reference TRBV2 and TRBJ2-7): EPEVTQTPSHQVTQMGQEVILRCVPISNHLYFYWYRQILGQKVEFLVSFYNNEISEKSEIFDDQFSVERPDGSNFTLKIRSTKLEDSAMYFCASSRPSGGVEQYFGPGTRLTVT.

In its sample, this clone was seen a few times. The chain recombines TRBV4-2 with TRBJ1-1; tentative D call: TRBD1 (5 bases). Per germline, CDR1 LGHNA and CDR2 YNFKEQ. V was cut by 1 base and J by 6 bases, with 12 bases left in between. The CDR3 runs 14 residues. In nucleotides, the CDR3 is TGTGCCAGCAGCCAAGCGATAGGGGAGGCTGAAGCTTTCTTT. Translated: CASSQAIGEAEAFF.

The chain couples TRBV2 to TRBJ1-3, with 9 bases identical to TRBD1. The CDR3 spans 15 residues. CDR1 is SNHLY and CDR2 is FYNNEI in the germline V gene. V gave up 2 bases and J gave up 9 bases; unmatched junction bases: 8. The CDR3 DNA reads as TGTGCCAGCAGTGAAAAGGGGACAGGGTTAGTCACCATATATTTT. It specifies CASSEKGTGLVTIYF.

The chain uses TRBV2 and TRBJ2-7; the D is unclear. Germline lookup yields CDR1 SNHLY and CDR2 FYNNEI. The CDR3 sequence is 11 residues long. The V gene lost 6 bases and the J gene lost 3 bases, with 6 bases spanning the gap. CDR3 sequence: CASSRSYEQYF. For the CDR3, the DNA is TGTGCCAGCAGCCGGAGCTACGAGCAGTACTTC.

The chain uses TRBV10-2 and TRBJ1-6, with 7 bases matching TRBD1. The CDR3 runs 15 residues. The ends lost 6 bases at V and 7 bases at J; junction bases unmatched: 9. Germline V lookup: CDR1 WSHSY, CDR2 SAAADI. The CDR3 region is CASRTVEGANSPLHF. CDR3 in DNA: TGCGCCAGCAGAACGGTGGAGGGGGCCAATTCACCCCTCCACTTT.

J is TRBJ2-6 and V is TRBV3-1 (or the pseudogene TRBV3-2); D is unresolved. Per the germline V gene, CDR1 is LGHDT and CDR2 is YNNKEL (reference sequence). The V end was cut by 4 bases, the J end by 0 bases, with 4 bases between. There are 14 residues in the CDR3. Here the CDR3 DNA reads TGTGCCAGCAGCCTTAACTCTGGGGCCAACGTCCTGACTTTC. Translated, it gives CASSLNSGANVLTF.

This clone showed up just a few times. This chain connects TRBV2 to TRBJ2-7; D is perhaps TRBD1 (5 bases). The CDR3 loop spans 13 amino acids. Trimming took off 8 bases at V and 1 base at J, with 12 bases between the two ends. The germline V gene has CDR1 SNHLY and CDR2 FYNNEI. The CDR3 protein is CASSTALSYEQYF. CDR3 coding DNA: TGTGCCAGCTCGACAGCCTTATCCTACGAGCAGTACTTC.

The chain recombines TRBV28 with TRBJ2-1, with 13 bases aligning to TRBD2. The ends lost 7 bases at V and 8 bases at J; junction bases unmatched: 11. Looked up from germline, CDR1 is MDHEN and CDR2 is SYDVKM. The CDR3 has 16 amino acids. The CDR3 coding sequence is TGTGCCAGCACCCTAGGGGGACTAGCGGGATTGGATGAGCAGTTCTTC. Residues: CASTLGGLAGLDEQFF.

The chain joins TRBV4-2 to TRBJ1-2, with D perhaps matching TRBD1 (5 bases). Germline CDR1 and CDR2: LGHNA and YNFKEQ. This CDR3 spans 16 amino acids. V shed 1 base and J shed 8 bases, with 20 bases lying between them. CDR3 in amino acids: CASSQGAGIGDGGYTF. The CDR3 nucleotides are TGTGCCAGCAGCCAAGGGGCAGGGATAGGCGACGGAGGCTACACCTTC.